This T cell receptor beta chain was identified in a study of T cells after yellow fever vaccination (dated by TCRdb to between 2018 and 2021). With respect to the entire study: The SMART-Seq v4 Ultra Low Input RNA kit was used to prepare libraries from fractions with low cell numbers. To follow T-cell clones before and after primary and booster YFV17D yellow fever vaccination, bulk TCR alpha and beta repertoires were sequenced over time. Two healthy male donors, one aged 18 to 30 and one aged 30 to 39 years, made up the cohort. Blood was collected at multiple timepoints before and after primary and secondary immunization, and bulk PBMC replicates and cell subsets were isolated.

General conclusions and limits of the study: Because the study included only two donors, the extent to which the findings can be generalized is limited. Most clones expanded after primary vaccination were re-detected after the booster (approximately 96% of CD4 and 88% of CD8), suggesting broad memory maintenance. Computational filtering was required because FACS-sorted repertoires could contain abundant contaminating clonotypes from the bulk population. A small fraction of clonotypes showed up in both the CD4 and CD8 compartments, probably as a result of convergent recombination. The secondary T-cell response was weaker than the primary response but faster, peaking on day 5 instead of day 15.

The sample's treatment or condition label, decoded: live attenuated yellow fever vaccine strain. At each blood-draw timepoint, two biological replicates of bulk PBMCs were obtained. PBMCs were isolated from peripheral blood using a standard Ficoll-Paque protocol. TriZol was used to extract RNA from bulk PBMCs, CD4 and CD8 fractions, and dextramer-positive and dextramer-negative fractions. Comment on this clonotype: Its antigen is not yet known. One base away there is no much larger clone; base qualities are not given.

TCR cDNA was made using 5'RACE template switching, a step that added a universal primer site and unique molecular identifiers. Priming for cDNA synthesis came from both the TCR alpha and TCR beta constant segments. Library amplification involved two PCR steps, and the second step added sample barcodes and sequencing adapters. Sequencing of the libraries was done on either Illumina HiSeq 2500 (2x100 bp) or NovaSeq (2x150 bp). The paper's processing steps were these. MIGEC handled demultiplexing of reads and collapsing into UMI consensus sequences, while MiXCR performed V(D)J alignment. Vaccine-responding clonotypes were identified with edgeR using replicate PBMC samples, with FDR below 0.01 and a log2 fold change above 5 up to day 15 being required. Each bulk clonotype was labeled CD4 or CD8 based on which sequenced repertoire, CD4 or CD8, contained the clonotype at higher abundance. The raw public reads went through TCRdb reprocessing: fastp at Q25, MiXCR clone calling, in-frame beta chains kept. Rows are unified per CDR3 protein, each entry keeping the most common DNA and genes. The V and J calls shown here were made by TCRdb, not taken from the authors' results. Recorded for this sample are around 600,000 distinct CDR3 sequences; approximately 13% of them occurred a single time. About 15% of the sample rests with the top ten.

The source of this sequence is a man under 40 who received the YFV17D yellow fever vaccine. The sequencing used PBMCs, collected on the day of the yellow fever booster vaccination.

The sequence in DNA is TGCAGTGCTAGACCTGAACCTAGCGGGAGAAGCTCCTACGAGCAGTACTTC. Translated, this gives CSARPEPSGRSSYEQYF. The rearranged chain carries TRBV20-1 and TRBJ2-7, with TRBD2 identical over 10 junction bases. For CDR1 and CDR2, the germline V gene (reference sequence) lists DFQATT and SNEGSKA. At the junction V is shortened by 2 bases and J by 0 bases; bases outside the gene matches: 10. The CDR3 starts with the cysteine, ends with the phenylalanine, and has 17 residues. Of all the DNA, just the CDR3 is kept, 51 bases in frame from base 1.